One sample yielded the 11 T cell receptor beta chains listed below, sequenced in a study of OX40 agonist ivuxolimab in advanced cancers. Here immunoSEQ multiplex PCR was the method, and the copy in TCRdb shows in-frame clones only, minus some. Of tens of thousands of clones in the sample, about 85% are singletons; the top ten hold approximately 4.5%. This specimen consisted of CD4+ or CD8+ T cells sorted from blood, obtained in a trial of the OX40 agonist ivuxolimab. These receptors came from an adult with an advanced solid tumor such as melanoma, head and neck, liver or kidney cancer.

This sequence joins TRBV4-2 and TRBJ1-1; TRBD1 aligns across 9 bases. CDR1 is LGHNA and CDR2 is YNFKEQ in the germline V gene. CDR3 length: 15 amino acids. With V trimmed by 4 bases and J by 9 bases, 12 bases remained unmatched. The CDR3 spells CASSPLGGQGTQAFF. The CDR3 DNA follows: TGTGCCAGCAGCCCACTTGGGGGACAGGGAACTCAAGCTTTCTTT.

The chain joins TRBV2 to TRBJ2-7; D perhaps matches TRBD2 (5 bases). Germline assignment: CDR1 SNHLY and CDR2 FYNNEI. V shed 4 bases and J shed 0 bases, with 13 bases lying between them. This CDR3 is 15 amino acids long. The CDR3 is CASSGGRRSSYEQYF. The DNA for the CDR3 is TGTGCCAGCAGTGGCGGCAGGAGGAGCTCCTACGAGCAGTACTTC.

The V and J genes are TRBV7-9 and TRBJ2-7; tentatively, D is TRBD2 (5 bases). CDR1 is SEHNR, CDR2 FQNEAQ, per germline (reference sequence). The CDR3 contains 14 residues. Trimming pared 0 bases from V and 3 bases from J, leaving 9 bases between. Here the CDR3 DNA reads TGTGCCAGCAGCTTAGCGATGGGGAGCTACGAGCAGTACTTC. This gives the protein CASSLAMGSYEQYF.

This clone was detected only once. This sequence joins TRBV5-1 and TRBJ2-7; unclear D gene. CDR3 size: 11 residues. CDR1 and CDR2 (germline): SGHRS, YFSETQ. The ends were cut back, 0 bases at V and 5 bases at J, with 3 bases in the middle. DNA of the CDR3: TGCGCCAGCAGCTTGGCAGACGAGCAGTACTTC. Encoded protein: CASSLADEQYF.

On this clone itself: Distinct nucleotide sequences in the sample also encode this CDR3. V gene TRBV27 combines with J gene TRBJ1-5; D may be TRBD1 (6 bases). In germline, CDR1 is MNHEY, CDR2 SMNVEV (reference sequence). Trimming cost V 6 bases and J 9 bases, with 18 bases left between them. CDR3 size: 14 residues. For the CDR3, the DNA is TGTGCCAGCAGCCAAACTAAGGGGGGGCGGCCCCAGCATTTT. It specifies CASSQTKGGRPQHF.

This clone was recorded a few times. This CDR3 reads CATSRDTGGGGYTF. CDR3 sequence (DNA): TGTGCCACCAGCAGGGATACAGGGGGAGGAGGCTACACCTTC. The rearrangement joins TRBV15 to TRBJ1-2; 8 bases are shared with TRBD1. The CDR3 length is 14 residues. Unmatched junction bases numbered 8, after V lost 3 bases and J lost 8 bases. Germline assignment: CDR1 LNHNV and CDR2 YYDKDF (reference sequence).

The CDR3 is CASSLSAGTSSREQYF. In nucleotides, the CDR3 is TGTGCCAGCAGCTTATCTGCCGGGACTAGCTCTCGCGAGCAGTACTTC. This chain joins TRBV7-2 and TRBJ2-7, with 9 bases fitting TRBD2. CDR1 SGHTA and CDR2 FQGNSA come from the germline V gene. Trimming cost V 2 bases and J 6 bases; bases outside gene matches: 11. This CDR3 contains 16 residues.

J is TRBJ1-6 and V is TRBV19; D ambiguous. The CDR3 runs 15 residues. Trimming pared 5 bases from V and 9 bases from J, leaving 17 bases between. Germline CDR1 is LNHDA and CDR2 is SQIVND (reference sequence). The CDR3 DNA follows: TGTGCCAGTAGTTGGGAGAGTGGCTACTCTTCACCCCTCCACTTT. It codes for CASSWESGYSSPLHF.

V is TRBV30 and J is TRBJ1-4; D is uncertain. This CDR3 spans 12 amino acids. V lost 4 bases and J 11 bases, leaving 14 bases between the germline ends. CDR1 is GTSNPN and CDR2 is SVGIG in the germline V gene (reference sequence). The DNA for the CDR3 is TGTGCCTGGATTTCGGGGTCGAGGAAACTGTTTTTT. This gives the protein CAWISGSRKLFF.

The genes are TRBV5-1 and TRBJ2-5, with D unclear. Trimming took off 5 bases at V and 4 bases at J, with 3 bases between the two ends. The germline V gene encodes CDR1 SGHRS and CDR2 YFSETQ. The CDR3 length is 10 residues. CDR3 DNA sequence: TGCGCCAGCAGTGGAGAGACCCAGTACTTC. Translating it yields CASSGETQYF.

This chain joins TRBV29-1 and TRBJ2-3, with 9 bases that match TRBD2. The V and J ends lost 3 bases and 3 bases, in that order; junction bases with no gene match: 4. Germline CDR1 and CDR2: SQVTM and ANQGSEA. CDR3 size: 14 residues. CDR3 in DNA: TGCAGCGTTGATAGGACTAGCGAGACAGATACGCAGTATTTT. It is translated as CSVDRTSETDTQYF.